These T cell receptor beta chains were read from a single sample in a study of cytomegalovirus exposure and HLA in healthy donors. This table comes from immunoSEQ multiplex PCR, and its TCRdb copy is limited to in-frame clones, with some not included. The repertoire holds approximately 170,000 clones, with 65% to 80% as singletons. Sequenced input: PBMCs. Every receptor here comes from a woman aged 40 to 50 in good health and CMV-seropositive. The CDR3 runs from the conserved cysteine through the conserved F or W. A D gene is named only where the DNA matches it firmly. Size is omitted from some rows. Given values are once, few, many or a class for expanded clones.

v_call	d_call	clone_size	j_call	cdr3_aa	cdr3_nt
TRBV27	TRBD1	-	TRBJ1-1	CASRPGQGFSEAFF	TGTGCCAGCAGACCTGGACAGGGGTTTTCTGAAGCTTTCTTT
TRBV7-3	TRBD2	-	TRBJ2-5	CASSIPSGGEETQYF	TGTGCCAGCAGCATACCCAGCGGGGGGGAAGAGACCCAGTACTTC
TRBV15	-	-	TRBJ1-4	CATSRDLTAGEKLFF	TGTGCCACCAGCAGAGATCTGACAGCCGGGGAAAAACTGTTTTTT
TRBV7-3	TRBD2	few	TRBJ2-5	CASSLTGGGAETQYF	TGTGCCAGCAGCTTAACCGGCGGGGGGGCGGAGACCCAGTACTTC
TRBV5-6	-	once	TRBJ1-4	CASSENGGAPDEKLFF	TGTGCCAGCAGCGAAAACGGTGGGGCCCCGGATGAAAAACTGTTTTTT
TRBV7-2	-	-	TRBJ1-1	CASSKGVQTEAFF	TGTGCCAGCAGCAAAGGGGTACAAACTGAAGCTTTCTTT
TRBV6-1	-	-	TRBJ1-2	CASSESPSTSNYGYTF	TGTGCCAGCAGTGAGTCCCCCTCAACGAGTAACTATGGCTACACCTTC
TRBV5-1	-	-	TRBJ2-7	CASSLDGGYYEQYF	TGCGCCAGCAGCTTGGATGGAGGATACTACGAGCAGTACTTC
TRBV7-9	TRBD2	once	TRBJ2-3	CASSLTSGGTDTQYF	TGTGCCAGCAGCTTAACTAGCGGGGGCACAGATACGCAGTATTTT
TRBV5-1	TRBD1	-	TRBJ1-6	CASSLTTGRRNSPLHF	TGCGCCAGCAGCTTAACGACAGGGAGGCGTAATTCACCCCTCCACTTT
TRBV30	-	-	TRBJ1-3	CAWSAPPSNTIYF	TGTGCCTGGAGTGCCCCCCCATCAAACACCATATATTTT
TRBV2	TRBD1	-	TRBJ1-1	CASRPRQGENTEAFF	TGTGCCAGCAGACCTCGACAGGGAGAGAACACTGAAGCTTTCTTT
TRBV27	-	-	TRBJ2-3	CASSPRGATSTDTQYF	TGTGCCAGCAGCCCCAGGGGCGCAACTAGCACAGATACGCAGTATTTT
TRBV19	-	-	TRBJ1-1	CASIGGGRLNTEAFF	TGTGCCAGTATAGGTGGGGGCAGACTGAACACTGAAGCTTTCTTT
TRBV10-3	TRBD2	-	TRBJ2-1	CAISELKFVLADSNEQFF	TGTGCCATCAGTGAGCTGAAATTCGTGCTAGCGGACTCCAATGAGCAGTTCTTC
TRBV19	TRBD1	-	TRBJ2-7	CASSIGGTGAYEQYF	TGTGCCAGTAGTATAGGAGGGACAGGGGCCTACGAGCAGTACTTC
TRBV29-1	TRBD1	-	TRBJ1-2	CSVRTGKSYGYTF	TGCAGCGTGCGGACAGGGAAAAGCTATGGCTACACCTTC
TRBV5-1	-	-	TRBJ2-7	CASSLVGTTYEQYF	TGCGCCAGCAGCTTGGTTGGCACTACCTACGAGCAGTACTTC
TRBV30	TRBD1	few	TRBJ1-5	CACADRGYNQPQHF	TGTGCCTGTGCCGACAGGGGGTACAATCAGCCCCAGCATTTT
TRBV2	TRBD1	few	TRBJ1-5	CASSIPGQGNQPQHF	TGTGCCAGCAGTATACCGGGACAGGGAAATCAGCCCCAGCATTTT
TRBV5-5	-	-	TRBJ2-7	CASSPRGTGAYEQYF	TGTGCCAGCAGCCCCCGAGGGACTGGAGCCTACGAGCAGTACTTC
TRBV27	TRBD2	-	TRBJ2-3	CASSLSPASGGAADTQYF	TGTGCCAGCAGTTTATCCCCCGCTAGCGGGGGGGCCGCAGATACGCAGTATTTT
TRBV7-7	-	once	TRBJ2-2	CASSFLSEGPGELFF	TGTGCTAGCAGCTTCCTGAGTGAGGGCCCCGGGGAGCTGTTTTTT
TRBV4-2	TRBD1	-	TRBJ1-2	CASSQYLTGNYGYTF	TGTGCCAGCAGCCAGTATTTGACAGGGAACTATGGCTACACCTTC
TRBV10-2	-	-	TRBJ2-7	CASSKRQYYEQYF	TGCGCCAGCAGTAAGAGACAGTACTACGAGCAGTACTTC
TRBV6-7	TRBD2	-	TRBJ2-3	CASRVAGGTDTQYF	TGTGCCAGCAGGGTAGCGGGGGGGACAGATACGCAGTATTTT
TRBV10-2	-	-	TRBJ2-3	CASSEPGTSTDTQYF	TGCGCCAGCAGTGAGCCCGGTACTAGCACAGATACGCAGTATTTT
TRBV28	-	-	TRBJ2-1	CATLGGREAYNEQFF	TGTGCCACTCTTGGGGGCCGGGAGGCCTACAATGAGCAGTTCTTC
TRBV18	-	few	TRBJ2-1	CASSAEDEQFF	TGTGCCAGCTCAGCTGAGGATGAGCAGTTCTTC
TRBV19	-	-	TRBJ2-3	CASSTPGSTDTQYF	TGTGCCAGTAGTACCCCAGGGTCCACAGATACGCAGTATTTT
TRBV5-1	-	-	TRBJ1-2	CASSNRGEAYGYTF	TGCGCCAGCAGCAACCGGGGGGAGGCCTATGGCTACACCTTC
TRBV5-4	-	-	TRBJ2-1	CASSFGVSAGEQFF	TGTGCCAGCAGCTTTGGAGTGTCTGCCGGTGAGCAGTTCTTC
TRBV2	TRBD1	-	TRBJ2-2	CASWDRAVRAGELFF	TGTGCCAGCTGGGACAGGGCGGTGAGGGCCGGGGAGCTGTTTTTT
TRBV5-4	TRBD1	few	TRBJ2-3	CASSRGSPGQLTDTQYF	TGTGCCAGCTCGAGGGGATCCCCGGGACAGCTCACAGATACGCAGTATTTT
TRBV6-5	TRBD1	-	TRBJ1-2	CASRKTGRTYGYTF	TGTGCCAGCAGGAAGACAGGGAGGACCTATGGCTACACCTTC
TRBV4-1	TRBD1	few	TRBJ1-4	CASSQVGQVELFF	TGCGCCAGCAGCCAAGTTGGACAGGTAGAACTGTTTTTT
TRBV2	TRBD1	-	TRBJ1-1	CASSEGGDSSDMNTEAFF	TGTGCCAGCAGTGAAGGAGGGGACAGTTCCGACATGAACACTGAAGCTTTCTTT
TRBV19	TRBD1	-	TRBJ1-2	CASSMTGTVAYTF	TGTGCCAGTAGTATGACCGGGACAGTCGCCTACACCTTC
TRBV12-5	-	-	TRBJ1-1	CASGSERGARHTEAFF	TGTGCTAGTGGTTCTGAGCGGGGGGCGCGGCACACTGAAGCTTTCTTT
TRBV5-1	-	-	TRBJ2-1	CASSLGDINEQFF	TGCGCCAGCAGCTTGGGGGACATCAATGAGCAGTTCTTC
TRBV2	TRBD1	-	TRBJ2-7	CASSGTGMGAREYF	TGTGCCAGCAGTGGGACAGGAATGGGCGCGCGGGAGTACTTC
TRBV9	-	-	TRBJ1-6	CASSPTDSSYNSPLHF	TGTGCCAGCAGCCCGACCGACAGCTCCTATAATTCACCCCTCCACTTT
TRBV15	TRBD1	-	TRBJ1-2	CATSRDNPPGQAGYGYTF	TGTGCCACCAGCAGAGATAACCCCCCGGGACAGGCGGGGTATGGCTACACCTTC
TRBV27	-	few	TRBJ1-2	CASSAGTDSRINYGYTF	TGTGCCAGCAGTGCCGGAACGGACAGTAGGATTAACTATGGCTACACCTTC
TRBV11-2	TRBD1	-	TRBJ1-6	CASSPGQYNSPLHF	TGTGCCAGCAGCCCGGGACAGTATAATTCACCCCTCCACTTT
TRBV7-9	-	-	TRBJ1-5	CASSSAGGDQPQHF	TGTGCCAGCAGCTCCGCAGGAGGGGATCAGCCCCAGCATTTT
TRBV10-3	-	-	TRBJ2-7	CAVGGVRATEQYF	TGTGCCGTGGGCGGGGTGCGGGCTACCGAGCAGTACTTC
TRBV6-6	-	-	TRBJ1-1	CASSSPAEAFF	TGTGCCAGCAGTTCCCCTGCTGAAGCTTTCTTT
TRBV5-1	-	-	TRBJ1-1	CASSLIGERDAEAFF	TGCGCCAGCAGCTTGATTGGGGAGAGAGACGCTGAAGCTTTCTTT
TRBV19	TRBD1	-	TRBJ2-6	CASSSGTGRLLGANVLTF	TGTGCCAGTAGTTCCGGGACAGGAAGACTTTTGGGGGCCAACGTCCTGACTTTC
TRBV28	-	-	TRBJ1-3	CASGFRGSGNTIYF	TGTGCCAGCGGCTTCAGGGGCTCGGGAAACACCATATATTTT
TRBV5-6	-	-	TRBJ1-4	CASSWGPATNEKLFF	TGTGCCAGCAGCTGGGGGCCTGCAACTAATGAAAAACTGTTTTTT
TRBV5-1	-	-	TRBJ1-2	CASSLEGPNGYTF	TGCGCCAGCAGCTTGGAGGGGCCCAATGGCTACACCTTC
TRBV6-1	TRBD1	-	TRBJ1-2	CASSEAFIFRDRGGYGYTF	TGTGCCAGCAGTGAAGCGTTTATCTTCCGGGACAGGGGTGGCTATGGCTACACCTTC
TRBV30	-	once	TRBJ1-6	CALQDTVSSYNSPLHF	TGTGCCCTTCAAGACACGGTGAGCTCCTATAATTCACCCCTCCACTTT
TRBV9	-	-	TRBJ1-2	CASSVGEGVNYGYTF	TGTGCCAGCAGCGTAGGTGAGGGGGTTAACTATGGCTACACCTTC
TRBV4-2	-	-	TRBJ2-1	CASSQVAGGNNEQFF	TGTGCCAGCAGCCAAGTAGCAGGGGGGAACAATGAGCAGTTCTTC